The 23 T cell receptor beta chains given below trace back to one sample, sequenced in a study of T cell changes during pregnancy in multiple sclerosis. Data came from immunoSEQ multiplex PCR; TCRdb stores just in-frame clones and leaves some out. Altogether tens of thousands of clones are present, less than 95% being singletons, with the ten largest covering roughly 2.2%. The specimen comprised peripheral blood, sampled in the second trimester of pregnancy. These receptors all come from a female donor in good health, enrolled as a control in a pregnancy study.

For the CDR3, the DNA is TGCAGCGTCGCAACTAGCCCAAGCTCCTACAATGAGCAGTTCTTC. It yields the protein CSVATSPSSYNEQFF. The rearrangement uses TRBV29-1 and TRBJ2-1; a possible D gene is TRBD2 (6 bases). The CDR3 runs to 15 residues. V shed 6 bases and J shed 0 bases, with 15 bases lying between them. The germline V gene encodes CDR1 SQVTM and CDR2 ANQGSEA.

The chain joins TRBV5-5 to TRBJ2-3, with D tentatively TRBD2 (5 bases). The CDR3 consists of 14 residues. V was trimmed by 0 bases and J by 3 bases, leaving 8 bases between them. The germline CDR1 and CDR2 sequences are SGHKS and YYEKEE (reference sequence). DNA for the CDR3: TGTGCCAGCAGCTTGGCGGGGAGTACAGATACGCAGTATTTT. Encoded protein: CASSLAGSTDTQYF.

J is TRBJ2-1 and V is TRBV18, with TRBD2 identical over 11 bases. This CDR3 is 15 amino acids long. The V gene's germline CDR1 is KGHSH and CDR2 LQKENI. Unmatched junction bases numbered 6, after V lost 3 bases and J lost 8 bases. In DNA, the CDR3 is TGTGCCAGCTCACCGGGACTAGCGGTTAGGGATGAGCAGTTCTTC. Translating it yields CASSPGLAVRDEQFF.

The chain is built from TRBV6-5 and TRBJ2-5, with TRBD2 identical over 10 bases. The germline V gene has CDR1 MNHEY and CDR2 SVGAGI. The CDR3 contains 15 residues. J lost 7 bases, V lost 3 bases, and 8 bases had no gene match. The CDR3 DNA follows: TGTGCCAGCAGTTATGAGCGGGAGGGCCGGTCGACCCAGTACTTC. It specifies CASSYEREGRSTQYF.

The V and J genes are TRBV2 and TRBJ2-1, with unresolved D. Trimming removed 6 bases from V and 10 bases from J, with 16 bases in between. The length of the CDR3 is 13 residues. Germline V CDR1 and CDR2: SNHLY, FYNNEI. DNA of the CDR3: TGTGCCAGCAGCGGTATAAACTCCGGGGAGCAGTTCTTC. As protein: CASSGINSGEQFF.

This clone was found once. CDR3: CASSIDPTGGEHGYTF. The CDR3 DNA reads as TGTGCCAGTAGTATAGATCCCACAGGGGGAGAACATGGCTACACCTTC. The chain employs TRBV19 and TRBJ1-2, with 8 positions matching TRBD1. The V and J ends lost 0 bases and 6 bases, in that order; junction bases with no gene match: 9. Germline lookup yields CDR1 LNHDA and CDR2 SQIVND (reference sequence). This CDR3 comprises 16 residues.

The chain employs TRBV9 and TRBJ2-5; 7 nucleotides align to TRBD2. Trimming took 1 base from V and 5 from J; bases not matched to a gene: 11. CDR1 is SGDLS and CDR2 is YYNGEE in the germline V gene. CDR3 size: 16 residues. In nucleotides, the CDR3 is TGTGCCAGCAGCGTAACTTCGGGATTCGGGGGGGAGACCCAGTACTTC. As protein: CASSVTSGFGGETQYF.

The chain joins TRBV5-8 to TRBJ1-5; perhaps TRBD1 as D (5 bases). Germline CDR1 SGHTS, CDR2 YDEGEE. The length of the CDR3 is 14 residues. V was clipped by 2 bases and J by 6 bases, with 12 bases between them. CDR3 sequence (DNA): TGTGCCAGCAGCTTAGGGTTGCAGGGTCAGCCCCAGCATTTT. This encodes CASSLGLQGQPQHF.

This rearrangement joins TRBV28 to TRBJ2-3; the D is unclear. The germline V and J ends were trimmed by 3 bases and 0 bases, with 4 bases remaining between them. The CDR3 has 13 amino acids. The germline gives CDR1 MDHEN, CDR2 SYDVKM. The CDR3 nucleotides read TGTGCCAGCAGTTTCGTCAGCACAGATACGCAGTATTTT. This gives the protein CASSFVSTDTQYF.

This clone was detected once. Here the CDR3 reads CSVPGGRGAGTGELFF. The DNA for the CDR3 is TGCAGCGTCCCCGGGGGGCGGGGGGCAGGGACCGGGGAGCTGTTTTTT. V is TRBV29-1 and J is TRBJ2-2; 8 nucleotides line up with TRBD2. This CDR3 is 16 amino acids long. V shed 6 bases and J 5 bases; nucleotides not matched to a gene: 14. Germline V gene data show CDR1 as SQVTM and CDR2 as ANQGSEA.

The genes are TRBV7-2 and TRBJ2-3; no firm D call. The CDR3 is 13 residues long. CDR1 and CDR2 from the germline V gene are SGHTA and FQGNSA. The V gene lost 1 base and the J gene lost 6 bases, with 8 bases spanning the gap. CDR3 coding DNA: TGTGCCAGCAGCTTAGTTGGTCAGGATACGCAGTATTTT. Amino acids: CASSLVGQDTQYF.

The rearrangement joins TRBV5-1 to TRBJ2-1; no firm D call. Trimming shortened V by 5 bases and J by 9 bases, and 15 bases separated the two germline ends. The germline CDR1 and CDR2 sequences are SGHRS and YFSETQ. This CDR3 is 13 amino acids long. CDR3 residues: CASSSPPPSEQFF. The CDR3 nucleotides read TGCGCCAGCAGTTCTCCCCCCCCGAGTGAGCAGTTCTTC.

The CDR3 protein is CASGAAMNTEAFF. As DNA, the CDR3 is TGTGCCAGCGGAGCGGCCATGAACACTGAAGCTTTCTTT. The chain links TRBV6-5 to TRBJ1-1; D remains unclear. Germline assignment: CDR1 MNHEY and CDR2 SVGAGI. Trimming stripped 8 bases from V and 0 bases from J, with 10 bases between. The length of the CDR3 is 13 residues.

This chain uses TRBV19 with TRBJ1-1; tentative D call: TRBD1 (5 bases). Trimming left V 3 bases short and J 4 bases short, with 15 bases between. In germline, CDR1 is LNHDA, CDR2 SQIVND (reference sequence). The CDR3 runs 15 residues. The DNA for the CDR3 is TGTGCCAGTAGTATCGTCGCACAGGTTCCCACTGAAGCTTTCTTT. Its protein product is CASSIVAQVPTEAFF.

This chain uses TRBV18 with TRBJ1-1, with TRBD1 as a possible D gene (5 bases). Trimming took off 0 bases at V and 5 bases at J, with 7 bases between the two ends. Germline loops: CDR1 KGHSH, CDR2 LQKENI. The CDR3 contains 13 residues. Here the CDR3 DNA reads TGTGCCAGCTCACCACCCTCAGGGACTGAAGCTTTCTTT. It encodes CASSPPSGTEAFF.

This chain joins TRBV4-1 and TRBJ1-2; TRBD1 agrees at 10 bases. V lost 4 bases to trimming and J lost 7 bases; unmatched junction nucleotides: 9. The CDR3 contains 15 residues. CDR1 is MGHRA, CDR2 YSYEKL, per germline. The CDR3 reads CASSPRQGARVGYTF. The CDR3 DNA reads TGCGCCAGCAGCCCCAGACAGGGGGCTCGTGTTGGCTACACCTTC.

V is TRBV7-8 and J is TRBJ2-4, with 8 bases matching TRBD2. V lost 4 bases, J lost 6 bases, and 5 bases stayed unmatched. The CDR3 spans 14 residues. Germline V gene lookup returns CDR1 SGHVS and CDR2 FQNEAQ. The CDR3 sequence is CASSSHSGTNIQYF. Here the CDR3 DNA reads TGTGCCAGCAGCTCTCATAGCGGGACAAACATTCAGTACTTC.

The J gene is TRBJ1-1, the V gene TRBV7-9; D is unclear. This CDR3 is built from 14 residues. The germline gives CDR1 SEHNR, CDR2 FQNEAQ (reference sequence). V was shortened by 2 bases and J by 3 bases, with 10 bases between the two germline ends. The CDR3 is CASSLQDGYTEAFF. The CDR3 bases are TGTGCCAGCAGCTTACAGGATGGTTACACTGAAGCTTTCTTT.

V gene TRBV19 combines with J gene TRBJ2-7; 7 nucleotides match TRBD1. This CDR3 has 13 amino acids. The junction had 8 bases not matched to a gene; V was cut back by 7 bases and J by 5 bases. The germline V gene has CDR1 LNHDA and CDR2 SQIVND (reference sequence). The CDR3 is CASTGQPTDEQYF. The CDR3 nucleotides read TGTGCCAGTACGGGACAGCCCACAGACGAGCAGTACTTC. The whole variable domain, filled in from reference TRBV19 and TRBJ2-7, reads DGGITQSPKYLFRKEGQNVTLSCEQNLNHDAMYWYRQDPGQGLRLIYYSQIVNDFQKGDIAEGYSVSREKKESFPLTVTSAQKNPTAFYLCASTGQPTDEQYFGPGTRLTVT.

This clone has a single count. The genes are TRBV4-2 and TRBJ1-4; D not resolved. Germline CDR1 is LGHNA and CDR2 is YNFKEQ. This CDR3 has 17 residues. Trimming cost V 3 bases and J 6 bases, with 20 bases left between them. The CDR3 region has the DNA TGTGCCAGCAGCCAGGAGCCCCGACGGGGTAAGGATGAAAAACTGTTTTTT. This gives the protein CASSQEPRRGKDEKLFF.

The sample holds one count of this clone. The rearrangement links TRBV2 to TRBJ2-7; no definite D call. Trimming stripped 7 bases from V and 5 bases from J, with 12 bases between. CDR1 and CDR2 (germline): SNHLY, FYNNEI. The CDR3 covers 12 residues. CDR3 bases: TGTGCCAGCATGCCCCTTAGCCACGAGCAGTACTTC. Translation: CASMPLSHEQYF.

The V call is TRBV5-1, the J call TRBJ2-2; 7 bases line up with TRBD1. Trimming removed 2 bases from V and 6 bases from J; junction bases left unmatched: 1. There are 13 residues in the CDR3. Germline V gives CDR1 SGHRS, CDR2 YFSETQ. This CDR3 is CASSLQGSGELFF. Here the CDR3 DNA reads TGCGCCAGCAGCTTACAGGGGTCCGGGGAGCTGTTTTTT.

The chain combines TRBV10-3 with TRBJ1-2; the match to TRBD1 covers 9 bases. Per the germline V gene, CDR1 is ENHRY and CDR2 is SYGVKD. The CDR3 sequence is 13 residues long. V lost 4 bases to trimming and J lost 7 bases; unmatched junction nucleotides: 4. The DNA of the CDR3 is TGTGCCATCAGTGGGACAGGGGTTGGTGGCTACACCTTC. Amino acid sequence: CAISGTGVGGYTF.